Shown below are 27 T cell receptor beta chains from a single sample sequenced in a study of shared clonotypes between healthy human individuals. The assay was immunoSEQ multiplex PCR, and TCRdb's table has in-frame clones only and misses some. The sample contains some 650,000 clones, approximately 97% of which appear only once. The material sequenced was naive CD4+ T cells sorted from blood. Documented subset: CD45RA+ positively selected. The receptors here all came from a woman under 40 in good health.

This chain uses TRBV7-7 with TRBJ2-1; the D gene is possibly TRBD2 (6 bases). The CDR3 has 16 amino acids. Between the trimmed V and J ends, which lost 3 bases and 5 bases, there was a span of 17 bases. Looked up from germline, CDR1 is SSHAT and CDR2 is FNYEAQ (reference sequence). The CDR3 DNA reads TGTGCCAGCAGCTTGTTAACCGGGAGTCGGGACAATGAGCAGTTCTTC. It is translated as CASSLLTGSRDNEQFF.

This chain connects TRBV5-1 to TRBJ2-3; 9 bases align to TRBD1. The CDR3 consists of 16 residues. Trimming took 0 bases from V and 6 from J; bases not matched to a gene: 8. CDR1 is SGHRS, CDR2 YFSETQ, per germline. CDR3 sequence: CASSLGQGDPRDTQYF. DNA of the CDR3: TGCGCCAGCAGCTTGGGACAGGGGGACCCTCGGGATACGCAGTATTTT.

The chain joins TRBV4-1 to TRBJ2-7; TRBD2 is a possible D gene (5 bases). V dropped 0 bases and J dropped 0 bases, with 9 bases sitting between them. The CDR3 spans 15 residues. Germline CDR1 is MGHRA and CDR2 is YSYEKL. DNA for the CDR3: TGCGCCAGCAGCCAAGATTCTCGGGGCTCCTACGAGCAGTACTTC. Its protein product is CASSQDSRGSYEQYF.

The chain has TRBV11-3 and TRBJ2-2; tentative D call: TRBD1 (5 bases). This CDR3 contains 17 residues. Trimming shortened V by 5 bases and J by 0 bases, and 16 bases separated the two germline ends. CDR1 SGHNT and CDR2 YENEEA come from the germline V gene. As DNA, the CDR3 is TGTGCCAGCAGCCCCGGTGAAGACAGCTCGAACACCGGGGAGCTGTTTTTT. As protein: CASSPGEDSSNTGELFF.

The CDR3 bases are TGCACCAGCAGCCAACCTAGCGGGGGCGGAGGGGAGACCCAGTACTTC. Residues: CTSSQPSGGGGETQYF. J is TRBJ2-5 and V is TRBV1; the table names TRBD2, a call not compared with the DNA. TRBV1 is assigned pseudogene status. The CDR3 has 16 residues.

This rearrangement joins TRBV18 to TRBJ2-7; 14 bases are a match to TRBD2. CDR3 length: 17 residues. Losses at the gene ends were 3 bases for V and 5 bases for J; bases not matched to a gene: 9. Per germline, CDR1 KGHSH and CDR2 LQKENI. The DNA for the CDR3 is TGTGCCAGCTCACCGGGGACTAGCGGGAGTTTTGGCGACGAGCAGTACTTC. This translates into CASSPGTSGSFGDEQYF.

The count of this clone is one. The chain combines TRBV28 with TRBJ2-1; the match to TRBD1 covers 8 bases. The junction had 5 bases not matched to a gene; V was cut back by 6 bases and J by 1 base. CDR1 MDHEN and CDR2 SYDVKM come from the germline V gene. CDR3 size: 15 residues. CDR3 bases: TGTGCCAGCAGGAGAACAGGGGGATCCTACAATGAGCAGTTCTTC. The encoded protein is CASRRTGGSYNEQFF.

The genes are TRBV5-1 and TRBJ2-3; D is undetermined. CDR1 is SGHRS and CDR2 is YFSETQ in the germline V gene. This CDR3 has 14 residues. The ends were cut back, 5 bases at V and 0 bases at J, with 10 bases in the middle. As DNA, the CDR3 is TGCGCCAGCAGGGCAGCCACTAGCACAGATACGCAGTATTTT. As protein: CASRAATSTDTQYF. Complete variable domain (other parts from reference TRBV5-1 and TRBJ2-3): KAGVTQTPRYLIKTRGQQVTLSCSPISGHRSVSWYQQTPGQGLQFLFEYFSETQRNKGNFPGRFSGRQFSNSRSEMNVSTLELGDSALYLCASRAATSTDTQYFGPGTRLTVL.

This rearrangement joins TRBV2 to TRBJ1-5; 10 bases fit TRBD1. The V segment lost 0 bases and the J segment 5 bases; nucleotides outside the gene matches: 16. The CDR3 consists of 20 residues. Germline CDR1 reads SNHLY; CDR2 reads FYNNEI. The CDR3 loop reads CASSEALRDRGEIKYQPQHF. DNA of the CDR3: TGTGCCAGCAGTGAAGCCCTCCGGGACAGGGGAGAGATTAAGTATCAGCCCCAGCATTTT. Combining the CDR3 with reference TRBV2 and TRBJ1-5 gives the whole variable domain EPEVTQTPSHQVTQMGQEVILRCVPISNHLYFYWYRQILGQKVEFLVSFYNNEISEKSEIFDDQFSVERPDGSNFTLKIRSTKLEDSAMYFCASSEALRDRGEIKYQPQHFGDGTRLSIL.

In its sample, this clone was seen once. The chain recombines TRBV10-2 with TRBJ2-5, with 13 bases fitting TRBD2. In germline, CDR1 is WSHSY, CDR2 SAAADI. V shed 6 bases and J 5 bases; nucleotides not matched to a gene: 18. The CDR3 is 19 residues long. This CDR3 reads CASRGPGLAGKRWGETQYF. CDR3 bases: TGCGCCAGCAGGGGACCGGGACTAGCGGGAAAAAGGTGGGGGGAGACCCAGTACTTC.

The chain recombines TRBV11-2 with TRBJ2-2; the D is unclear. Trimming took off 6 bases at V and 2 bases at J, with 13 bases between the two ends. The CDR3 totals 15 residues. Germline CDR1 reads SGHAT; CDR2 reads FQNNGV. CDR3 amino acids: CASREVRYNTGELFF. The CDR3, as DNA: TGTGCCAGCAGAGAAGTCCGGTATAACACCGGGGAGCTGTTTTTT.

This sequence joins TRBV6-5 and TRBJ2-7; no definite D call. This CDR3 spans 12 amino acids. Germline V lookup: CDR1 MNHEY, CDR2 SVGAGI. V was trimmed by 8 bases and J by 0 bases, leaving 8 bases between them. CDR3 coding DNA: TGTGCCAGCGGTGGGTCCTCCTACGAGCAGTACTTC. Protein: CASGGSSYEQYF.

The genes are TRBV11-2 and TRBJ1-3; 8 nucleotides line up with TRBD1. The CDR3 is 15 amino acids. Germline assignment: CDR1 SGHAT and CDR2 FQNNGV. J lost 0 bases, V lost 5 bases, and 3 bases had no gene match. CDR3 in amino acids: CASSPGTGSGNTIYF. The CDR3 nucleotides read TGTGCCAGCAGCCCAGGGACAGGCTCTGGAAACACCATATATTTT.

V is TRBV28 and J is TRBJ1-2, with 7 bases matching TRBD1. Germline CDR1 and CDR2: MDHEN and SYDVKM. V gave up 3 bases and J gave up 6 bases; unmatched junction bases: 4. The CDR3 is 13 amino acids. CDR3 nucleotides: TGTGCCAGCAGTTTCGACGGACAGGATGGCTACACCTTC. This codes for CASSFDGQDGYTF.

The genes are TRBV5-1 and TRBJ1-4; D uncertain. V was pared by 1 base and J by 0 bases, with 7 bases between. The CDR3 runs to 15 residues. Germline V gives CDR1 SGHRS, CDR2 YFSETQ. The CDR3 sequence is CASSLLAATNEKLFF. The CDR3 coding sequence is TGCGCCAGCAGCTTGTTGGCTGCAACTAATGAAAAACTGTTTTTT. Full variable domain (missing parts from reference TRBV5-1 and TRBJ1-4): KAGVTQTPRYLIKTRGQQVTLSCSPISGHRSVSWYQQTPGQGLQFLFEYFSETQRNKGNFPGRFSGRQFSNSRSEMNVSTLELGDSALYLCASSLLAATNEKLFFGSGTQLSVL.

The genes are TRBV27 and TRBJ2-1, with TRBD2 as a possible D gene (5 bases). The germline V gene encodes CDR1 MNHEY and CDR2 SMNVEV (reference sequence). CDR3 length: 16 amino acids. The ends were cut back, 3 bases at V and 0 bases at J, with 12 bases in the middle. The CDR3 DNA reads TGTGCCAGCAGTTTTCAGCGGACGAGCTCCTACAATGAGCAGTTCTTC. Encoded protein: CASSFQRTSSYNEQFF.

The DNA for the CDR3 is TGTGCCAGCAGAACTTTCTTCAAGAGGGGATTAGACACTGAAGCTTTCTTT. Translating it yields CASRTFFKRGLDTEAFF. This rearrangement joins TRBV28 to TRBJ1-1; D is perhaps TRBD1 (5 bases). V was trimmed by 6 bases and J by 3 bases, leaving 23 bases between them. This CDR3 comprises 17 residues. Germline V CDR1 and CDR2: MDHEN, SYDVKM.

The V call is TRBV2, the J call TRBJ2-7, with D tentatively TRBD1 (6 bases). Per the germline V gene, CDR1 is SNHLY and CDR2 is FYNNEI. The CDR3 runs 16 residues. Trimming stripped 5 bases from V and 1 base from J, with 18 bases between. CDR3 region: CASSQHQGHSSYEQYF. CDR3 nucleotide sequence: TGTGCCAGCAGTCAGCACCAGGGGCACTCATCCTACGAGCAGTACTTC.

The CDR3 loop reads CASSFVQAREQFF. CDR3 sequence (DNA): TGTGCCAGCAGCTTTGTACAGGCCCGTGAGCAGTTCTTC. This sequence joins TRBV11-2 and TRBJ2-1; possibly TRBD1 for D (5 bases). This CDR3 has 13 residues. Germline V gene sequence: CDR1 SGHAT, CDR2 FQNNGV. Trimming left V 3 bases short and J 9 bases short, with 12 bases between.

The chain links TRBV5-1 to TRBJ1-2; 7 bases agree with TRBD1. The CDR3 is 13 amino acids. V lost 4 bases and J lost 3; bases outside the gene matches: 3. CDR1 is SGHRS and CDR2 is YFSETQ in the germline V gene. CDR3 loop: CASSIGTDYGYTF. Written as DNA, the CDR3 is TGCGCCAGCAGCATAGGGACAGACTATGGCTACACCTTC.

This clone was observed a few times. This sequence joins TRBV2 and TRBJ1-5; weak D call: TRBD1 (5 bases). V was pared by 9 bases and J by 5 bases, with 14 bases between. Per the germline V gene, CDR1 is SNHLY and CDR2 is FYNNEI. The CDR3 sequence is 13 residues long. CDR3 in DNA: TGTGCCAGTGGGACGTCCCGAGATCAGCCCCAGCATTTT. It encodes CASGTSRDQPQHF.

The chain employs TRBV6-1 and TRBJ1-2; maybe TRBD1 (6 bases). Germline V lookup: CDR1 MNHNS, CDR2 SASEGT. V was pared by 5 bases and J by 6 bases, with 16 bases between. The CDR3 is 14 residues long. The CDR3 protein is CASSFRGGDHGYTF. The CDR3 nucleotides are TGTGCCAGCAGTTTCAGGGGAGGGGACCATGGCTACACCTTC.

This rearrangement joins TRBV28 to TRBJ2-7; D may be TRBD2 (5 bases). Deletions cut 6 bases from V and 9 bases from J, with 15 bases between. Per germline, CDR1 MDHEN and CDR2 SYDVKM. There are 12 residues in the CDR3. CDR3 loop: CASSRHPRGQYF. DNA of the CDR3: TGTGCCAGCAGCCGCCACCCCCGGGGGCAGTACTTC.

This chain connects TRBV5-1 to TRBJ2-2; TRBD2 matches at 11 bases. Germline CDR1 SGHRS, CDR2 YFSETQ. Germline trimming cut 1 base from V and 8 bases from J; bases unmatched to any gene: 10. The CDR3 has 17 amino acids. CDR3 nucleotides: TGCGCCAGCAGCTTGTATCGCGGTCTAGCGGGAGGAGGGGAGCTGTTTTTT. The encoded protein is CASSLYRGLAGGGELFF.

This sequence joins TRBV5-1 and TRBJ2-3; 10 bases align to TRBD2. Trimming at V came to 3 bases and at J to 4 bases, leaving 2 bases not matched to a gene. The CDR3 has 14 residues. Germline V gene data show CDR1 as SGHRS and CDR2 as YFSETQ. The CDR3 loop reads CASSSGLAPDTQYF. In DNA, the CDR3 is TGCGCCAGCAGCTCGGGACTAGCGCCAGATACGCAGTATTTT.

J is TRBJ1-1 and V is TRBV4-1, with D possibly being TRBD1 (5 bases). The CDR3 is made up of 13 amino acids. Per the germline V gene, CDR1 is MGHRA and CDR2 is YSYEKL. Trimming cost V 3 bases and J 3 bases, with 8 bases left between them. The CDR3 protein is CASSQGLDTEAFF. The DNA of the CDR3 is TGCGCCAGCAGCCAGGGGCTGGACACTGAAGCTTTCTTT.

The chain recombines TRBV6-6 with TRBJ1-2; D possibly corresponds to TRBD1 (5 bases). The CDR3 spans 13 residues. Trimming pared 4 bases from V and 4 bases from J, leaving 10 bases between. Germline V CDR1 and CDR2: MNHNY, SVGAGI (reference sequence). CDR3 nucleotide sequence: TGTGCCAGCAGTTTGGTGGGGCTCTATGGCTACACCTTC. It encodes CASSLVGLYGYTF.